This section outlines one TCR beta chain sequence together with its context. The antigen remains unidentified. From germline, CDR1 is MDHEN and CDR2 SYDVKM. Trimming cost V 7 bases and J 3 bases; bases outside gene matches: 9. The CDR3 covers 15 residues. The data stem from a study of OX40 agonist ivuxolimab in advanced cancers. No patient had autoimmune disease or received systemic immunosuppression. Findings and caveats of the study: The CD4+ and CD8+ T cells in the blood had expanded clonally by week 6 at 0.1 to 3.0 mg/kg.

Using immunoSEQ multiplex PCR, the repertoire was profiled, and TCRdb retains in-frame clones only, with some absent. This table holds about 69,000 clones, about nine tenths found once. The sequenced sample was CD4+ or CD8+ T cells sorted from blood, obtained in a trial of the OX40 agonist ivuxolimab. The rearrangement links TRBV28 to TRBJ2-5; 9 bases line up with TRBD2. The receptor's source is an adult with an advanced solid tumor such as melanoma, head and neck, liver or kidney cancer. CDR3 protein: CASTRGGGREETQYF. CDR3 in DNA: TGTGCCAGCACCAGGGGAGGCGGGAGGGAAGAGACCCAGTACTTC.